This is a list of T cell receptor beta chains from one sample in a study of blood T cells in healthy people across ages. TCRdb re-analysed the 5' RACE reads in MiXCR, keeping a single row per CDR3 protein. The sample yields roughly 900,000 distinct CDR3 sequences, 40% to 60% seen once. Sequencing used blood. These receptors all stem from a man in his thirties or forties in good health. Each CDR3 is given with its conserved first and last residue. D genes are given only for firm matches. Size tells how often a clone was seen (once, few, many) or the class of an expanded clone, and some rows leave it out.

TRBD1	.	TRBV12-3/TRBV12-4	TRBJ2-1	CASSLGQGAIQETQFF	TGTGCCAGCAGCCTAGGACAGGGTGCGATCCAAGAGACCCAGTTCTTC
.	many	TRBV5-1	TRBJ2-7	CASSLTSGRTSYEQYF	TGCGCCAGCAGCCTGACTTCCGGGCGAACCTCCTACGAGCAGTACTTC
TRBD2	few	TRBV20-1	TRBJ2-5	CSTKLAGGLKETQYF	TGCAGTACTAAACTAGCGGGGGGCCTGAAAGAGACCCAGTACTTC
TRBD2	.	TRBV20-1	TRBJ2-1	CSAREGLANEQFF	TGCAGTGCTCGGGAGGGCCTAGCCAATGAGCAGTTCTTC
TRBD1	.	TRBV4-2	TRBJ2-6	CASSVRQGPGANVLTF	TGTGCCAGCAGCGTCCGACAGGGACCCGGGGCCAACGTCCTGACTTTC
.	.	TRBV7-2	TRBJ2-2	CASSLETANTGELFF	TGTGCCAGCAGCTTAGAGACAGCGAACACCGGGGAGCTGTTTTTT
.	.	TRBV20-1	TRBJ1-6	CSARDSGNSPLHF	TGCAGTGCTAGAGATTCCGGGAATTCACCCCTCCACTTT
.	.	TRBV7-8	TRBJ2-3	CASSPYLHRADTQYF	TGTGCCAGCAGCCCCTACCTTCACAGGGCAGATACGCAGTATTTT
TRBD2	.	TRBV2	TRBJ2-3	CASIPNSGGGTDTQYF	TGTGCCAGCATCCCAAATAGCGGGGGGGGCACAGATACGCAGTATTTT
.	few	TRBV7-9	TRBJ1-2	CASSLGLGDGYTF	TGTGCCAGCAGCTTAGGATTAGGCGATGGCTACACCTTC
.	.	TRBV7-8	TRBJ1-2	CASSLARDDGYTF	TGTGCCAGCAGCTTAGCCAGGGATGATGGCTACACCTTC
TRBD1	.	TRBV24-1	TRBJ2-1	CATSTGGTEQFF	TGTGCCACCAGTACAGGGGGCACTGAGCAGTTCTTC
.	.	TRBV4-2	TRBJ1-2	CASSQESANYGYTF	TGTGCCAGCAGCCAAGAATCGGCTAACTATGGCTACACCTTC
TRBD1	.	TRBV14	TRBJ2-1	CASSQDPTGTGNEQFF	TGTGCCAGCAGCCAAGACCCAACCGGGACAGGGAATGAGCAGTTCTTC
TRBD1	.	TRBV5-4	TRBJ2-1	CASSAPPGQGFSEQFF	TGTGCCAGCAGCGCCCCGCCGGGACAGGGGTTTAGTGAGCAGTTCTTC
TRBD1	few	TRBV7-9	TRBJ2-3	CASSPTQGGTDTQYF	TGTGCCAGCAGCCCGACTCAGGGGGGCACAGATACGCAGTATTTT
.	.	TRBV7-9	TRBJ1-5	CASSSDSQRPPHF	TGTGCCAGCAGCTCGGACTCCCAGAGGCCCCCGCATTTT
.	.	TRBV6-5	TRBJ1-6	CASSYVISYNSPLHF	TGTGCCAGCAGTTACGTGATCTCCTATAATTCACCCCTCCACTTT
TRBD1	.	TRBV28	TRBJ1-2	CASRTGQNYGYTF	TGTGCCAGCAGGACGGGACAGAACTATGGCTACACCTTC
.	.	TRBV6-5	TRBJ1-1	CASRAGLNTEAFF	TGTGCCAGCAGGGCAGGCTTGAACACTGAAGCTTTCTTT
.	.	TRBV30	TRBJ2-3	CAWSVHSASTDTQYF	TGTGCCTGGAGTGTACATAGCGCAAGCACAGATACGCAGTATTTT
.	few	TRBV15	TRBJ1-5	CATSREYGGHNQPQHF	TGTGCCACCAGCAGAGAATATGGGGGACACAATCAGCCCCAGCATTTT
TRBD1	.	TRBV7-9	TRBJ1-2	CASSLFSTGLNYGYTF	TGTGCCAGCAGCTTATTTTCGACAGGGCTTAACTATGGCTACACCTTC
.	.	TRBV6-5	TRBJ2-7	CASSYSPPGVPYEQYF	TGTGCCAGCAGTTACTCCCCCCCCGGGGTTCCCTACGAGCAGTACTTC
TRBD1	many	TRBV6-5	TRBJ1-6	CASSFRGSPYNSPLHF	TGTGCCAGCAGTTTCAGGGGGAGCCCCTATAATTCACCCCTCCACTTT
.	.	TRBV11-2	TRBJ2-3	CASRGLGDTQYF	TGTGCCAGCAGGGGCCTCGGGGATACGCAGTATTTT
.	.	TRBV7-2	TRBJ2-7	CASSGSLIGSYEQYF	TGTGCCAGCAGCGGGTCTTTGATCGGCTCCTACGAGCAGTACTTC
.	.	TRBV12-3/TRBV12-4	TRBJ2-7	CASSLHFDYEQYF	TGTGCCAGCAGTTTACACTTCGATTACGAGCAGTACTTC
TRBD1	.	TRBV27	TRBJ1-2	CASSPSWDRVLRGYTF	TGTGCCAGCAGCCCATCTTGGGACAGGGTGTTAAGGGGCTACACCTTC
.	.	TRBV20-1	TRBJ1-5	CSATMGGSQPQHF	TGCAGTGCTACCATGGGAGGGTCTCAGCCCCAGCATTTT
.	few	TRBV4-1	TRBJ1-5	CASSQADDQPQHF	TGCGCCAGCAGCCAAGCGGACGATCAGCCCCAGCATTTT
.	.	TRBV7-9	TRBJ2-7	CASSSRGSLSYEQYF	TGTGCCAGCAGCTCCCGGGGCAGTCTCTCCTACGAGCAGTACTTC
.	many	TRBV18	TRBJ2-5	CASSVGTQETQYF	TGTGCCAGCTCAGTAGGGACACAAGAGACCCAGTACTTC
.	few	TRBV10-3	TRBJ2-3	CAIRGRDTQYF	TGTGCCATCAGGGGTCGGGATACGCAGTATTTT
.	few	TRBV4-1	TRBJ2-1	CASSPNPGVGNEQFF	TGCGCCAGCAGCCCCAATCCTGGGGTGGGCAATGAGCAGTTCTTC
.	few	TRBV12-5	TRBJ2-1	CASGLGSKDEQFF	TGTGCTAGTGGTTTGGGCAGTAAGGATGAGCAGTTCTTC
.	.	TRBV11-2	TRBJ1-4	CTSSLWGYNEKLFF	TGTACCAGCAGCCTCTGGGGATATAATGAAAAACTGTTTTTT
TRBD2	.	TRBV6-1	TRBJ2-3	CASSKVAGEGTDTQYF	TGTGCCAGCAGTAAAGTAGCGGGGGAGGGCACAGATACGCAGTATTTT
.	many	TRBV4-2	TRBJ2-4	CASSQERNPKNIQYF	TGTGCCAGCAGCCAAGAGCGAAATCCCAAAAACATTCAGTACTTC
.	.	TRBV29-1	TRBJ2-7	CSVEGYREQYF	TGCAGCGTTGAGGGCTATCGGGAGCAGTACTTC
.	few	TRBV28	TRBJ1-2	CASSPGTADYGYTF	TGTGCCAGCAGTCCGGGGACGGCGGACTATGGCTACACCTTC